Following are 13 T cell receptor beta chains from one sample sequenced in a study of cytomegalovirus exposure and HLA in healthy donors. It was with 60 Vbeta and 13 Jbeta primers that the PCR ran. Clones were sequenced by immunoSEQ multiplex PCR, and TCRdb holds only the in-frame ones, with some missing. This table holds about 140,000 clones, around 80% found once. Sequencing input: PBMCs. These TCRs come from a man in his forties in good health and CMV-seronegative.

The chain joins TRBV11-2 to TRBJ2-3; 8 bases are shared with TRBD2. Germline CDR1 reads SGHAT; CDR2 reads FQNNGV. The CDR3 extends over 16 amino acids. Losses at the gene ends were 5 bases for V and 2 bases for J; bases not matched to a gene: 9. CDR3 residues: CASSPWTSPNTDTQYF. Here the CDR3 DNA reads TGTGCCAGCAGCCCCTGGACTAGCCCCAACACAGATACGCAGTATTTT.

V and J are TRBV29-1 and TRBJ1-1; D is uncertain. Trimming cost V 5 bases and J 1 base, with 11 bases left between them. The germline V gene has CDR1 SQVTM and CDR2 ANQGSEA. CDR3 length equals 13 residues. CDR3 amino acids: CSVPGLGNTEAFF. Written as DNA, the CDR3 is TGCAGCGTTCCAGGTTTAGGGAACACTGAAGCTTTCTTT.

The J gene is TRBJ2-1, the V gene TRBV7-9; maybe TRBD1 (6 bases). The CDR3 spans 16 residues. V was clipped by 5 bases and J by 5 bases, with 19 bases between them. CDR1 is SEHNR, CDR2 FQNEAQ, per germline (reference sequence). The CDR3 is CASSPIRGSSDNEQFF. The CDR3 coding sequence is TGTGCCAGCAGCCCCATCAGGGGCTCGAGCGACAATGAGCAGTTCTTC.

V is TRBV12-5 and J is TRBJ2-7; 8 positions agree with TRBD1. The junction had 6 bases not matched to a gene; V was cut back by 5 bases and J by 3 bases. Germline CDR1 LGHNT, CDR2 FRNRAP. The CDR3 is made up of 14 amino acids. CDR3 in amino acids: CASGPDRAFYEQYF. As DNA, the CDR3 is TGTGCTAGTGGTCCGGACAGGGCTTTCTACGAGCAGTACTTC. Full variable domain (outside the CDR3, taken from reference TRBV12-5 and TRBJ2-7): DARVTQTPRHKVTEMGQEVTMRCQPILGHNTVFWYRQTMMQGLELLAYFRNRAPLDDSGMPKDRFSAEMPDATLATLKIQPSEPRDSAVYFCASGPDRAFYEQYFGPGTRLTVT.

This clone showed up just a few times. V gene TRBV10-3 combines with J gene TRBJ1-2; 7 bases match TRBD1. The germline V gene encodes CDR1 ENHRY and CDR2 SYGVKD. There are 16 residues in the CDR3. V gave up 3 bases and J gave up 4 bases; unmatched junction bases: 11. CDR3 in DNA: TGTGCCATCAGTGATCAGGAGGGGGCGCGGGGCTATGGCTACACCTTC. It specifies CAISDQEGARGYGYTF.

The chain has TRBV2 and TRBJ2-7, with 8 bases fitting TRBD1. Trimming at V came to 3 bases and at J to 4 bases, leaving 5 bases not matched to a gene. The CDR3 loop spans 14 amino acids. CDR1 is SNHLY, CDR2 FYNNEI, per germline. CDR3 sequence (DNA): TGTGCCAGCAGTGAGGCAGGGGGCTGGTACGAGCAGTACTTC. It is translated as CASSEAGGWYEQYF.

The chain uses TRBV14 and TRBJ2-2, with TRBD2 as a possible D gene (6 bases). V gave up 0 bases and J gave up 4 bases, with 12 bases separating them. This CDR3 is built from 16 residues. Germline lookup yields CDR1 SGHDN and CDR2 FVKESK. The CDR3 sequence is CASSQESGGPTGELFF. The CDR3 DNA reads TGTGCCAGCAGCCAAGAATCCGGGGGTCCCACCGGGGAGCTGTTTTTT.

The table lists this clone with a few counts. V usage is TRBV18 and J usage is TRBJ2-7, with 10 positions matching TRBD2. This CDR3 is built from 15 residues. V lost 5 bases and J lost 1; bases outside the gene matches: 5. Germline-derived CDR1 and CDR2 are KGHSH and LQKENI. CDR3 in DNA: TGTGCCAGCTCAGAGGGACTAGCGAGGTCCTACGAGCAGTACTTC. It codes for CASSEGLARSYEQYF.

This chain links TRBV27 with TRBJ2-2; 10 bases fit TRBD1. The CDR3 runs to 15 residues. Germline lookup yields CDR1 MNHEY and CDR2 SMNVEV (reference sequence). V shed 5 bases, J shed 6 bases, and the junction held 6 bases outside the gene matches. CDR3 sequence (DNA): TGTGCCAGCAGTCCAGGGACAGGGGTCTCCGGGGAGCTGTTTTTT. It codes for CASSPGTGVSGELFF.

This chain uses TRBV5-1 with TRBJ2-2, with D perhaps TRBD2 (5 bases). The CDR3 totals 15 residues. V was pared by 5 bases and J by 0 bases, with 11 bases between. The V gene's germline CDR1 is SGHRS and CDR2 YFSETQ. The DNA for the CDR3 is TGCGCCAGCAGGGACGGGGTCACGAACACCGGGGAGCTGTTTTTT. Residues: CASRDGVTNTGELFF.

This clone was seen a handful of times. The genes are TRBV5-6 and TRBJ2-3; TRBD1 agrees at 10 bases. Trimming at V came to 0 bases and at J to 5 bases, leaving 3 bases not matched to a gene. Germline V gene lookup returns CDR1 SGHDT and CDR2 YYEEEE. This CDR3 has 15 amino acids. The CDR3 nucleotides read TGTGCCAGCAGCTTGGGACAGGGGGCGGGAGATACGCAGTATTTT. Protein product: CASSLGQGAGDTQYF.

This clone has only a few counts. J is TRBJ2-5 and V is TRBV10-3; TRBD1 is a possible D gene (6 bases). Germline V gene sequence: CDR1 ENHRY, CDR2 SYGVKD. Trimming stripped 3 bases from V and 5 bases from J, with 16 bases between. CDR3 length: 15 residues. CDR3 in amino acids: CAISDGGGGRETQYF. The CDR3 bases are TGTGCCATCAGTGACGGTGGGGGCGGGCGGGAGACCCAGTACTTC.

J is TRBJ2-6 and V is TRBV2, with D tentatively TRBD1 (5 bases). The V gene lost 4 bases and the J gene lost 0 bases, with 10 bases spanning the gap. The CDR3 consists of 16 residues. Germline CDR1 SNHLY, CDR2 FYNNEI. CDR3 coding DNA: TGTGCCAGCAGTGCTAGACAGTTCTCTGGGGCCAACGTCCTGACTTTC. Translation: CASSARQFSGANVLTF.